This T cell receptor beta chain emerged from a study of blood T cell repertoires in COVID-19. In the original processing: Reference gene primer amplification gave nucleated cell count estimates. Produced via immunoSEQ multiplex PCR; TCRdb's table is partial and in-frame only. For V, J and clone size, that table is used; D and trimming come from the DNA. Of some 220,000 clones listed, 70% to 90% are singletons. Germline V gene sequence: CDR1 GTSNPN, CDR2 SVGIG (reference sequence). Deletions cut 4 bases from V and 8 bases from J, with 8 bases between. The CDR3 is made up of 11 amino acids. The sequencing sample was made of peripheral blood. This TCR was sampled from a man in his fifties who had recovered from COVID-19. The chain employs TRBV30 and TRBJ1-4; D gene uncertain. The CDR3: CAWTVREKLFF. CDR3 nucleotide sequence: TGTGCCTGGACGGTCAGGGAAAAACTGTTTTTT.